The clone carrying this T cell receptor beta chain was detected a few times. These data come from a study of blood T cell repertoires in COVID-19. There are 15 residues in the CDR3. Generated by immunoSEQ multiplex PCR, the TCRdb table keeps only in-frame clones and is missing some. Of 130,000 to 150,000 clones detected, around 80% appear once; the ten largest clones hold 4.2%. The rearrangement links TRBV21-1 to TRBJ2-7; TRBD1, the D gene given by the table, was not confirmed from the DNA. TRBV21-1 corresponds to a pseudogene. The receptor was isolated from a man aged 60-69 years with acute or convalescent COVID-19. The sequencing sample was made of peripheral blood. The CDR3: CASSKGATVPYEQYF. The CDR3 DNA reads TGTGCCAGCAGCAAAGGGGCGACAGTCCCATACGAGCAGTACTTC.